A selection of T cell receptor beta chains follows, all from one sample in a study of identical twins. TCRdb redid the calling of the 5' RACE reads with MiXCR, one entry per CDR3 protein. The sample lists some 230,000 distinct CDR3 sequences, 5.5% to 7.5% occurring once. These same data were also listed under a study on T cells expressing NK-cell markers.

What was sequenced was CD8+ T cells sorted from blood. The source is a woman aged 18-35 years in good health. Both conserved end residues are trimmed from each CDR3. The order of the fields is CDR3 length, V gene, J gene, CDR3 protein.

11,TRBV12-3/TRBV12-4,TRBJ2-2,ASSLGVPGELF
12,TRBV29-1,TRBJ2-7,SVELKGDLREQY
11,TRBV10-3,TRBJ2-7,AISYGDYYEQY
9,TRBV29-1,TRBJ2-7,SVDVAAEQY
14,TRBV7-9,TRBJ2-1,ASSSPLAGVGNEQF
12,TRBV7-2,TRBJ1-1,ASSFLTANTEAF
9,TRBV29-1,TRBJ2-1,SVASQGEQF
12,TRBV4-2,TRBJ1-2,ASSPRGIGYGYT
11,TRBV24-1,TRBJ2-2,ATSGTGSRELF
15,TRBV2,TRBJ2-7,ASSAPGTEDISYEQY
12,TRBV6-2/TRBV6-3,TRBJ1-5,AATGVSGSQPQH
11,TRBV28,TRBJ2-7,ASIRDRAYEQY
11,TRBV27,TRBJ2-1,ASSFGVHNEQF
13,TRBV27,TRBJ1-1,ASSPWTYLNTEAF
12,TRBV5-5,TRBJ2-5,ASSPWTGPETQY
14,TRBV21-1,TRBJ2-3,ASSRPMGASTDTQY
11,TRBV20-1,TRBJ1-5,SADRGQGQPQH
12,TRBV13,TRBJ2-2,ASRLALKAGELF
15,TRBV7-2,TRBJ2-1,ASSLGAWLVQGNEQF
13,TRBV5-6,TRBJ2-7,ASSLGRRGGYEQY
14,TRBV15,TRBJ2-3,ATSRAKEDSTDTQY
15,TRBV7-9,TRBJ2-1,ASSAYGGTSAFNEQF
17,TRBV12-3/TRBV12-4,TRBJ2-2,ACSPMYGAAVEGSGELF
11,TRBV6-5,TRBJ2-7,ASSYSWGYEQY
11,TRBV20-1,TRBJ2-1,SAGDYPYNEQF
13,TRBV6-4,TRBJ2-2,ASSETSGNTGELF
11,TRBV27,TRBJ2-1,ASSPSRGNEQF
15,TRBV5-1,TRBJ2-2,ASSLYSGAENTGELF
11,TRBV4-2,TRBJ2-3,ASSQGLSDTQY
11,TRBV27,TRBJ2-1,ASSLGSRTVQF
16,TRBV12-3/TRBV12-4,TRBJ2-1,ASSGAIGTTNRVDEQF
12,TRBV9,TRBJ2-7,ASSVSGTSYEQY
12,TRBV7-6,TRBJ2-7,ASSFADHLYEQY
12,TRBV5-6,TRBJ2-5,ASSWGTGVKTQY
12,TRBV6-1,TRBJ2-7,ASSEGAGSYEQY
15,TRBV5-1,TRBJ1-4,ASSLAGEGLINEKLF
10,TRBV7-2,TRBJ2-2,APRLYTGELF
13,TRBV5-1,TRBJ1-1,ASSLEGIRGTEAF
14,TRBV27,TRBJ2-3,ASSFLGTRTTDTQY
13,TRBV5-4,TRBJ1-6,ASSALGVYNSPLH
12,TRBV3-1,TRBJ1-1,ASSQGGLGTEAF
10,TRBV19,TRBJ2-7,ASSPDRAEQY
12,TRBV15,TRBJ2-7,ATSSGQGAYEQY
14,TRBV6-5,TRBJ2-6,ASSYSLLRGANVLT
10,TRBV12-3/TRBV12-4,TRBJ2-3,ATRGGADTQY
12,TRBV21-1,TRBJ2-3,ASSKDDGGGRQY
13,TRBV20-1,TRBJ1-5,SALGAGEGRQPQH
12,TRBV12-3/TRBV12-4,TRBJ1-2,ASSLGLGGDGYT
11,TRBV7-9,TRBJ1-1,ASSLERGQRAF
16,TRBV6-5,TRBJ2-3,ASSYSTSGGVFTDTQY
11,TRBV3-1,TRBJ2-3,ASSQVFSDTQY
12,TRBV27,TRBJ2-7,ASRGQISSYEQY
10,TRBV19,TRBJ1-5,ASSIDPYSQH
10,TRBV27,TRBJ2-2,ASRRTTGELF
9,TRBV27,TRBJ2-1,ASNNPHEQF
15,TRBV27,TRBJ2-3,ASSLRGGGPFSDTQY
13,TRBV6-2/TRBV6-3,TRBJ2-1,ASSPGTSEYNEQF
12,TRBV15,TRBJ1-1,ATSRVVGNTEAF
12,TRBV7-9,TRBJ2-7,ASSPPGQINEQY